The 21 T cell receptor beta chains below come from one sample, sequenced in a study of T-cell memory formation after mild COVID-19. MiXCR, run by TCRdb on the 5' RACE reads, gives a single entry per CDR3 protein. Of a few hundred thousand distinct CDR3 sequences listed, more than 15% are singletons. What was sequenced was PBMCs or a T cell subset sorted from them (not recorded which). These receptors all come from a man in his late teens or twenties who had mild COVID-19 (a few samples of this study predate the infection). Cell type and time point are not known.

The chain employs TRBV7-3 and TRBJ2-1; D remains unclear. This CDR3 has 12 residues. V was cut by 4 bases and J by 9 bases, with 10 bases left in between. Germline V gene lookup returns CDR1 SGHTA and CDR2 FQGTGA. CDR3 region: CASSSDRSEQFF. The CDR3, as DNA: TGTGCCAGCAGCTCGGACCGGAGTGAGCAGTTCTTC.

This clonotype was picked up a small number of times. The chain is built from TRBV7-2 and TRBJ1-6; D possibly corresponds to TRBD1 (6 bases). Trimming stripped 4 bases from V and 13 bases from J, with 17 bases between. The CDR3 totals 14 residues. CDR1 and CDR2 (germline): SGHTA, FQGNSA. The CDR3 here is CASSSMDSFGPLHF. The DNA for the CDR3 is TGTGCCAGCAGCTCAATGGACAGTTTCGGGCCCCTCCACTTT.

This clonotype was seen a few times. The chain employs TRBV20-1 and TRBJ2-3, with TRBD2 as a possible D gene (5 bases). The ends were cut back, 0 bases at V and 0 bases at J, with 16 bases in the middle. This CDR3 contains 17 residues. The germline CDR1 and CDR2 sequences are DFQATT and SNEGSKA (reference sequence). CDR3: CSARDLGLAASTDTQYF. DNA for the CDR3: TGCAGTGCTAGAGATCTCGGGCTAGCTGCTAGCACAGATACGCAGTATTTT.

This clonotype was counted between two and nine times. CDR3 nucleotide sequence: TGTGCCAGCAGTTACTCGACCTTTAACACTGAAGCTTTCTTT. Translating it yields CASSYSTFNTEAFF. The chain carries TRBV6-5 and TRBJ1-1; D not certain. The CDR3 is 14 amino acids. Germline values: CDR1 MNHEY, CDR2 SVGAGI. The V and J ends lost 0 bases and 2 bases respectively, with 7 bases between them.

This clonotype was observed a few times. The V and J genes are TRBV5-8 and TRBJ1-4; TRBD1 aligns across 7 bases. Trimming removed 7 bases from V and 8 bases from J; junction bases left unmatched: 11. This CDR3 is built from 14 residues. Germline loops: CDR1 SGHTS, CDR2 YDEGEE. The CDR3 nucleotides read TGTGCCAGCCAGATAACAGGGGTCGAAGAAAAACTGTTTTTT. Its protein product is CASQITGVEEKLFF.

The V call is TRBV7-9, the J call TRBJ1-5; weak D call: TRBD1 (6 bases). There are 16 residues in the CDR3. The germline V gene encodes CDR1 SEHNR and CDR2 FQNEAQ (reference sequence). Trimming stripped 5 bases from V and 6 bases from J, with 20 bases between. Here the CDR3 reads CASSRGWGRGGQPQHF. CDR3 in DNA: TGTGCCAGCAGCCGTGGGTGGGGCAGGGGTGGTCAGCCCCAGCATTTT.

A few counts support this clonotype. V usage is TRBV7-2 and J usage is TRBJ1-6; no clear D. The germline V gene encodes CDR1 SGHTA and CDR2 FQGNSA. This CDR3 is 16 amino acids long. Trimming removed 5 bases from V and 0 bases from J, with 11 bases in between. CDR3 nucleotide sequence: TGTGCCAGCAGCCAGACCCAGAGCTCCTATAATTCACCCCTCCACTTT. This codes for CASSQTQSSYNSPLHF.

A few counts support this clonotype. The chain uses TRBV28 and TRBJ2-2; perhaps TRBD1 as D (6 bases). The germline V and J ends were trimmed by 8 bases and 4 bases, with 11 bases remaining between them. Germline assignment: CDR1 MDHEN and CDR2 SYDVKM. The CDR3 runs 13 residues. CDR3 in amino acids: CASAGAGTGELFF. Written as DNA, the CDR3 is TGTGCCAGCGCAGGGGCGGGCACCGGGGAGCTGTTTTTT.

This clonotype occurred a few times. The rearrangement links TRBV5-5 to TRBJ1-1; D might be TRBD1 (5 bases). In germline, CDR1 is SGHKS, CDR2 YYEKEE (reference sequence). V dropped 0 bases and J dropped 6 bases, with 9 bases sitting between them. The CDR3 loop spans 13 amino acids. This CDR3 is CASSLVRGAEAFF. The CDR3 DNA reads TGTGCCAGCAGCTTGGTTAGGGGAGCTGAAGCTTTCTTT. Based on the CDR3 plus reference TRBV5-5 and TRBJ1-1, the full variable domain is DAGVTQSPTHLIKTRGQQVTLRCSPISGHKSVSWYQQVLGQGPQFIFQYYEKEERGRGNFPDRFSARQFPNYSSELNVNALLLGDSALYLCASSLVRGAEAFFGQGTRLTVV.

This clonotype was counted between two and nine times. The genes are TRBV3-1 and TRBJ1-2, with D hard to call. The CDR3 loop spans 15 amino acids. V shed 5 bases and J shed 4 bases, with 17 bases lying between them. Germline V gives CDR1 LGHDT, CDR2 YNNKEL (reference sequence). The CDR3 sequence is CASSSTRVLGYGYTF. CDR3 coding DNA: TGTGCCAGCAGCTCAACGAGGGTTTTGGGCTATGGCTACACCTTC.

A few counts support this clonotype. The V call is TRBV4-3, the J call TRBJ2-7, with 7 bases matching TRBD1. V was clipped by 4 bases and J by 0 bases; unmatched bases: 6. The CDR3 length is 15 residues. The germline V gene has CDR1 LGHNA and CDR2 YSLEER. CDR3 residues: CASSLTGASSYEQYF. For the CDR3, the DNA is TGCGCCAGCAGCCTTACAGGGGCCAGCTCCTACGAGCAGTACTTC.

This clonotype was counted between two and nine times. The chain uses TRBV7-8 and TRBJ2-1, with TRBD1 matching 8 bases. CDR1 and CDR2 (germline): SGHVS, FQNEAQ. This CDR3 is 14 amino acids long. Trimming removed 2 bases from V and 10 bases from J; junction bases left unmatched: 7. In DNA, the CDR3 is TGTGCCAGCAGCTTATCATCAGGGGGCTGGGAGCAGTTCTTC. This encodes CASSLSSGGWEQFF. The full variable domain, rest sourced from reference TRBV7-8 and TRBJ2-1, is GAGVSQSPRYKVAKRGQDVALRCDPISGHVSLFWYQQALGQGPEFLTYFQNEAQLDKSGLPSDRFFAERPEGSVSTLKIQRTQQEDSAVYLCASSLSSGGWEQFFGPGTRLTVL.

This clonotype was detected a few times. The chain recombines TRBV30 with TRBJ2-2; the D is unclear. The germline CDR1 and CDR2 sequences are GTSNPN and SVGIG (reference sequence). The length of the CDR3 is 15 residues. With 5 bases removed from V and 7 bases from J, the gap between germline ends came to 20 bases. This CDR3 reads CAWDPGPRAGGELFF. The CDR3 DNA sequence: TGTGCCTGGGACCCTGGGCCCCGGGCAGGCGGGGAGCTGTTTTTT.

V usage is TRBV5-5 and J usage is TRBJ2-5; D may match TRBD1 or TRBD2 (6 bases each). V lost 4 bases, J lost 5 bases, and 12 bases lay in between. CDR3 length equals 13 residues. CDR1 is SGHKS, CDR2 YYEKEE, per germline (reference sequence). CDR3 residues: CASSPGGTETQYF. The DNA of the CDR3 is TGTGCCAGCAGCCCCGGGGGCACGGAGACCCAGTACTTC.

This clonotype has just one count. This sequence joins TRBV4-1 and TRBJ2-3; TRBD2 matches 8 bases. The germline V gene has CDR1 MGHRA and CDR2 YSYEKL. V lost 5 bases to trimming and J lost 5 bases; unmatched junction nucleotides: 6. This CDR3 is 14 amino acids long. CDR3 sequence (DNA): TGCGCCAGCAGCTTTGCGGGGGGAATAGATACGCAGTATTTT. It codes for CASSFAGGIDTQYF.

The chain combines TRBV12-3 or TRBV12-4 with TRBJ1-1; maybe TRBD1 (6 bases). The germline V and J ends were trimmed by 2 bases and 3 bases, with 13 bases remaining between them. The CDR3 is 15 amino acids. This chain's CDR3 is CASSLSSGADTEAFF. In DNA form, the CDR3 reads TGTGCCAGCAGTTTAAGTTCGGGGGCTGACACTGAAGCTTTCTTT.

The chain joins TRBV5-1 to TRBJ2-7; tentatively, D is TRBD1 (6 bases). This CDR3 region has 15 residues. The ends were cut back, 4 bases at V and 2 bases at J, with 16 bases in the middle. The germline CDR1 and CDR2 sequences are SGHRS and YFSETQ. CDR3 nucleotides: TGCGCCAGCAGCCCCGGGGCACAGGGAACCTACGAGCAGTACGTC. It codes for CASSPGAQGTYEQYV.

This clonotype was observed a handful of times. The chain employs TRBV27 and TRBJ2-5; D is ambiguous. V dropped 3 bases and J dropped 4 bases, with 15 bases sitting between them. This CDR3 contains 15 residues. CDR1 and CDR2 from the germline V gene are MNHEY and SMNVEV (reference sequence). CDR3 in amino acids: CASSLVGWRRETQYF. Here the CDR3 DNA reads TGTGCCAGCAGTTTGGTGGGATGGAGACGAGAGACCCAGTACTTC.

The rearrangement uses TRBV3-1 and TRBJ1-1; 7 bases agree with TRBD1. With V trimmed by 6 bases and J by 7 bases, 8 bases remained unmatched. Germline-derived CDR1 and CDR2 are LGHDT and YNNKEL (reference sequence). The CDR3 contains 13 residues. The CDR3 spells CASSARGTDEAFF. DNA for the CDR3: TGTGCCAGCAGTGCAAGAGGGACAGATGAAGCTTTCTTT.

This clonotype was detected many times. The chain combines TRBV11-2 with TRBJ2-1; 10 bases align to TRBD2. V was pared by 3 bases and J by 9 bases, with 11 bases of the junction left unmatched. There are 16 residues in the CDR3. CDR1 is SGHAT, CDR2 FQNNGV, per germline. The CDR3 here is CASSFSASGGGSEQFF. The CDR3 nucleotides read TGTGCCAGCAGCTTTTCCGCTAGCGGGGGTGGGAGTGAGCAGTTCTTC.

The V gene is TRBV30, the J gene TRBJ1-1; maybe TRBD1 (5 bases). The CDR3 is 12 amino acids. In germline, CDR1 is GTSNPN, CDR2 SVGIG (reference sequence). V lost 3 bases, J lost 5 bases, and 10 bases lay in between. CDR3 region: CAWSRGWTEAFF. CDR3 DNA: TGTGCCTGGAGCCGGGGGTGGACTGAAGCTTTCTTT.